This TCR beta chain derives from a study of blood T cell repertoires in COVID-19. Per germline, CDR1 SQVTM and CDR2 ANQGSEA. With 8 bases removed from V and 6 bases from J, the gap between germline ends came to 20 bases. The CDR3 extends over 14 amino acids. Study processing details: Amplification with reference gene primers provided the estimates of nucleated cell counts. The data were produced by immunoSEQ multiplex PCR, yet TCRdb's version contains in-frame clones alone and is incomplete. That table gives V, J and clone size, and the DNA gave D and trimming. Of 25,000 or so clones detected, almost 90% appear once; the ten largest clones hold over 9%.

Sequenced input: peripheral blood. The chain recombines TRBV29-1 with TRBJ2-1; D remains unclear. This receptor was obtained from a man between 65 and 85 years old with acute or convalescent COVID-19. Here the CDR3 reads CSMSGHADFNEQFF. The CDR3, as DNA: TGCAGCATGTCCGGTCATGCTGATTTCAATGAGCAGTTCTTC.